This TCR beta chain came from a study of tumor and adjacent non-tumor tissue in lung cancer. The library came from three nested PCR rounds adapted from ARM-PCR protocols. TCRdb recomputed calls from the multiplex PCR reads with MiXCR, one row per CDR3 protein. This sample yields 90,000 to 130,000 distinct CDR3 sequences, of which 75% to 90% are seen a single time; about 22% belongs to the top ten. The germline V gene encodes CDR1 LGHNA and CDR2 YNFKEQ. This CDR3 is 15 amino acids long. This sample's RNA came from whole unsorted tissue. Between August and November 2014, newly diagnosed, chemotherapy-naive lung cancer patients underwent thoracic surgery in China. With respect to this clonotype: At one boundary the junction diverges from the germline segment, which might be a read error.

Sequenced input: lung tumor tissue. The chain employs TRBV4-2 and TRBJ2-7; D gene uncertain. The origin of this receptor is a man in his 70s with non-small cell lung cancer. DNA of the CDR3: TGCGCCAGCAGCGTAGAGAACAGAAGAAACTACGAGCAGTACTTC. Translating it yields CASSVENRRNYEQYF.